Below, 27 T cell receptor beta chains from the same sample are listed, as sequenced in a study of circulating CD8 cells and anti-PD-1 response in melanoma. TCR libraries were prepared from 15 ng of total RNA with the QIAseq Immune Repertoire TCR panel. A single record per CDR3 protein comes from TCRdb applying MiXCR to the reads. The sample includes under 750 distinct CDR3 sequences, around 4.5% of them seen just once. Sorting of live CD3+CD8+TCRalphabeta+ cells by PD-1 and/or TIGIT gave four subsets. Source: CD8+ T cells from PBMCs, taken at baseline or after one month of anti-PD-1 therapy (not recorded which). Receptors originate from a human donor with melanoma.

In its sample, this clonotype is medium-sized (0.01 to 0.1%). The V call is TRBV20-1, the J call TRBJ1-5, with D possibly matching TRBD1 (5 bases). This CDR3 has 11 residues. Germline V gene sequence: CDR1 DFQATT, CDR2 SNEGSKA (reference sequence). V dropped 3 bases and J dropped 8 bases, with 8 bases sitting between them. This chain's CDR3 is CSARDTEPQHF. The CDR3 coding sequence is TGCAGTGCTAGGGACACGGAGCCCCAGCATTTT.

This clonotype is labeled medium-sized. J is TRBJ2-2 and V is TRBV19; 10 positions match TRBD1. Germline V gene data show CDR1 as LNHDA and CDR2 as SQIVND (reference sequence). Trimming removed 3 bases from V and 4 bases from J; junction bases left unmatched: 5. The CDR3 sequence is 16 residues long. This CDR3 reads CASSIGTGEGTGELFF. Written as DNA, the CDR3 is TGTGCCAGTAGTATCGGGACAGGGGAAGGCACCGGGGAGCTGTTTTTT.

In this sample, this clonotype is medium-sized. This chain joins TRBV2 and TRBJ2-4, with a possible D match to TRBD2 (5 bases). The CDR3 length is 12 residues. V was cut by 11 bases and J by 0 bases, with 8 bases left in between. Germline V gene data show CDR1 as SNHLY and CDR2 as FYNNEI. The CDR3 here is CAARGAKNIQYF. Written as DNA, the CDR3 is TGTGCCGCCCGGGGAGCCAAAAACATTCAGTACTTC.

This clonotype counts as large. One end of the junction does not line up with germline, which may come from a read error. The CDR3 is CASSFGFWGPSEANVLTF. The DNA for the CDR3 is TGTGCCAGCAGCTTCGGGTTTTGGGGTCCCTCTGAGGCCAACGTCCTGACTTTC. V is TRBV7-8 and J is TRBJ2-6, with D unclear. CDR3 length: 18 amino acids. Looked up from germline, CDR1 is SGHVS and CDR2 is FQNEAQ.

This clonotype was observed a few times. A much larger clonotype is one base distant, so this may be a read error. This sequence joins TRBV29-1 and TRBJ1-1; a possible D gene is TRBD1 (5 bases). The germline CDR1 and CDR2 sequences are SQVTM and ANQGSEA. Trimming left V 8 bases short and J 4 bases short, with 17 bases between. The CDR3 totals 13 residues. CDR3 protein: CSSREGSGTEAFF. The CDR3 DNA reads TGCAGCAGCCGAGAGGGGAGCGGCACTGAAGCTTTCTTT.

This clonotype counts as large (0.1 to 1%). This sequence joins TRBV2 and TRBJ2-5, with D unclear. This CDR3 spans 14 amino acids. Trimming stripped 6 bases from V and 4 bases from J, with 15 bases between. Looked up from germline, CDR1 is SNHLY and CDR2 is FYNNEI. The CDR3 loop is CASSLSGVGETQYF. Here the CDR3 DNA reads TGTGCCAGCAGCCTAAGTGGGGTGGGAGAGACCCAGTACTTC.

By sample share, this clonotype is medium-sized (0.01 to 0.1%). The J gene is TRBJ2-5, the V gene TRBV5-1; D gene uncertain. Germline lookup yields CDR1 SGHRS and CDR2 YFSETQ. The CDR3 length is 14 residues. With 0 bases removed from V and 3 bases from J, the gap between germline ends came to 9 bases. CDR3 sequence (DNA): TGCGCCAGCAGCTTGGCCGGAACGGAAGAGACCCAGTACTTC. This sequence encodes CASSLAGTEETQYF.

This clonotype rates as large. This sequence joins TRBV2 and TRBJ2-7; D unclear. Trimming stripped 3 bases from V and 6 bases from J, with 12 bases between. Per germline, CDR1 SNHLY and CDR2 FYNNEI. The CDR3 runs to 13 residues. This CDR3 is CASSDGGQREQYF. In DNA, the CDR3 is TGTGCCAGCAGTGATGGTGGTCAGCGCGAGCAGTACTTC.

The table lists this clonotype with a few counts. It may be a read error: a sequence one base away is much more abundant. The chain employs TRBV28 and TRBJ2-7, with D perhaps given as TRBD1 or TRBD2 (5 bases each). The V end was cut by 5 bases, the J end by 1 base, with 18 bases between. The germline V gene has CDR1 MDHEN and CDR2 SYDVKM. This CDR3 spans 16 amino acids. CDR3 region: CASSPFDLGVSYEQYF. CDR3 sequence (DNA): TGTGCCAGCAGTCCTTTTGACCTGGGGGTTTCCTACGAGCAGTACTTC.

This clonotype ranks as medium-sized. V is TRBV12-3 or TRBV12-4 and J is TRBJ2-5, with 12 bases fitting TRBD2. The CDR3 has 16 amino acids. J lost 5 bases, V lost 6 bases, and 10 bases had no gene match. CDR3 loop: CASRLTSGGAGETQYF. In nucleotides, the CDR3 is TGTGCCAGCAGGCTGACTAGCGGGGGCGCGGGGGAGACCCAGTACTTC.

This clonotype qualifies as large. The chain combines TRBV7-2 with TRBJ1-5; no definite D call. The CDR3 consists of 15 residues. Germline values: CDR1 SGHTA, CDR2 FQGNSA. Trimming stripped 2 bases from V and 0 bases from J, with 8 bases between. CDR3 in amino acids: CASSLLPNSNQPQHF. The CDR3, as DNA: TGTGCCAGCAGCTTATTACCAAATAGCAATCAGCCCCAGCATTTT.

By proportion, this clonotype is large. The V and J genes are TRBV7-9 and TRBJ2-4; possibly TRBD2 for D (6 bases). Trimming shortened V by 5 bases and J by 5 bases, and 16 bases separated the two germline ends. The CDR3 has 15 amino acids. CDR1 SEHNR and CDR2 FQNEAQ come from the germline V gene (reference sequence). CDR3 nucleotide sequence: TGTGCCAGCAGCGGGGCCGGGGGAGACGAAAACATTCAGTACTTC. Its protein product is CASSGAGGDENIQYF.

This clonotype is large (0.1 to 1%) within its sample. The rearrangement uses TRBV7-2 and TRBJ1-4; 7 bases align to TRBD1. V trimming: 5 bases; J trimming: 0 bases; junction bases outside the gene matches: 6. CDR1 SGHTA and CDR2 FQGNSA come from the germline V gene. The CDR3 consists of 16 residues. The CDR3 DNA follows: TGTGCCAGCAGCGAAAGACAGGGATCAACTAATGAAAAACTGTTTTTT. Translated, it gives CASSERQGSTNEKLFF.

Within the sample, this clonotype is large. This CDR3 is CASSLGQSNQPQHF. The CDR3 nucleotides are TGTGCCAGCAGTTTAGGACAGAGCAATCAGCCCCAGCATTTT. The chain joins TRBV27 to TRBJ1-5; tentative D call: TRBD1 (6 bases). The germline CDR1 and CDR2 sequences are MNHEY and SMNVEV (reference sequence). Trimming cost V 2 bases and J 1 base, with 6 bases left between them. The CDR3 consists of 14 residues.

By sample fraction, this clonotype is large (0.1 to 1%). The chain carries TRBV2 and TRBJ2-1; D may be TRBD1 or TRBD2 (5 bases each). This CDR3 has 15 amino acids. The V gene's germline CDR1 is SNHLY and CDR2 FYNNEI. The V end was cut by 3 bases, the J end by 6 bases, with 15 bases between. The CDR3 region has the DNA TGTGCCAGCAGTGAGGGACCCGAGGCCCTCAATGAGCAGTTCTTC. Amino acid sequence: CASSEGPEALNEQFF. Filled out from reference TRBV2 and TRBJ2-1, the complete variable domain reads EPEVTQTPSHQVTQMGQEVILRCVPISNHLYFYWYRQILGQKVEFLVSFYNNEISEKSEIFDDQFSVERPDGSNFTLKIRSTKLEDSAMYFCASSEGPEALNEQFFGPGTRLTVL.

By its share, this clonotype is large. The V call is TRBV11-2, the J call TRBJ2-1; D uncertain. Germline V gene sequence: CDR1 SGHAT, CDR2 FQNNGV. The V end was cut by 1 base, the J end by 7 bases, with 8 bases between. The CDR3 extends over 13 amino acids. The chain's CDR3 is CASSLVVRNEQFF. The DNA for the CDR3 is TGTGCCAGCAGCTTAGTGGTCAGAAATGAGCAGTTCTTC.

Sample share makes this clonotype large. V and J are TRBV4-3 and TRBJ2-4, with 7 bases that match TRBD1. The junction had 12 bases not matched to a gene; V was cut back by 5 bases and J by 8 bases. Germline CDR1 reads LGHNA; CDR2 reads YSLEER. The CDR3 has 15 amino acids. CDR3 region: CASSTNRGPSDIQYF. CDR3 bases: TGCGCCAGCAGCACGAACAGGGGTCCCTCTGACATTCAGTACTTC.

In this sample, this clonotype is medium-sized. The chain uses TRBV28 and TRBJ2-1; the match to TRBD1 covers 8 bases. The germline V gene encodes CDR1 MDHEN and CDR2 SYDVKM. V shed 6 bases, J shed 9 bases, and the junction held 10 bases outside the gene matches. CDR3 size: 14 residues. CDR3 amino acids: CASRGDRPPVEQFF. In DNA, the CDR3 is TGTGCCAGCAGGGGGGACAGGCCACCTGTTGAGCAGTTCTTC. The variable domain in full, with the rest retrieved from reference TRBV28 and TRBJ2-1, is DVKVTQSSRYLVKRTGEKVFLECVQDMDHENMFWYRQDPGLGLRLIYFSYDVKMKEKGDIPEGYSVSREKKERFSLILESASTNQTSMYLCASRGDRPPVEQFFGPGTRLTVL.

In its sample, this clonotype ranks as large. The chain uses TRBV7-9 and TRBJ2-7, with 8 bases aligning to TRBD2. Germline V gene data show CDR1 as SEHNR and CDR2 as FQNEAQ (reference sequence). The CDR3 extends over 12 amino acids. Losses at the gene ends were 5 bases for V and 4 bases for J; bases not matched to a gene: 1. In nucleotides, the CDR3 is TGTGCCAGCAGCGGCGGGGGGTACGAGCAGTACTTC. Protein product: CASSGGGYEQYF.

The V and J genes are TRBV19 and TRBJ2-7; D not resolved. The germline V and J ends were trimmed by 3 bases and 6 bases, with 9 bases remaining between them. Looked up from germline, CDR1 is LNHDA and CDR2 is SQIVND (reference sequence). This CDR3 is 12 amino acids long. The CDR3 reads CASSISAGEQYF. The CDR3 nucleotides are TGTGCCAGTAGTATCAGCGCCGGCGAGCAGTACTTC.

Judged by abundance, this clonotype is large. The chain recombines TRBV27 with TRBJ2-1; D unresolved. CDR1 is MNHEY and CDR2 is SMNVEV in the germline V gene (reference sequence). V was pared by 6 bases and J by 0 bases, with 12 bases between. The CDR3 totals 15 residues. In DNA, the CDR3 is TGTGCCAGCAGCGTTAGCTCAAGCTCCTACAATGAGCAGTTCTTC. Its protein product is CASSVSSSSYNEQFF.

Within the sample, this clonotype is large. CDR3 sequence (DNA): TGCAGCGTTGATGGTCTAGCGGGGGGGGACAATGAGCAGTTCTTC. Translated, it gives CSVDGLAGGDNEQFF. The chain carries TRBV29-1 and TRBJ2-1; 12 bases are a match to TRBD2. This CDR3 contains 15 residues. The V segment lost 3 bases and the J segment 5 bases; nucleotides outside the gene matches: 5. Germline CDR1 reads SQVTM; CDR2 reads ANQGSEA.

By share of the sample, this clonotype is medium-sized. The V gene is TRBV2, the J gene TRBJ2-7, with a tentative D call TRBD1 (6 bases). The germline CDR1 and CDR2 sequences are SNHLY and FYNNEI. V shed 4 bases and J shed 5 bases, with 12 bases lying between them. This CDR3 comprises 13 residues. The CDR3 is CASSARGMHEQYF. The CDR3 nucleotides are TGTGCCAGCAGTGCCAGGGGAATGCACGAGCAGTACTTC.

CDR3 region: CASSRKTTGTAYEQYF. The CDR3, as DNA: TGTGCCAGCAGCCGGAAAACCACCGGGACAGCATACGAGCAGTACTTC. The rearrangement uses TRBV5-5 and TRBJ2-7; 7 bases are a match to TRBD1. The trim removed 4 bases at V and 4 bases at J, leaving 14 bases unmatched. CDR3 size: 16 residues. Germline V lookup: CDR1 SGHKS, CDR2 YYEKEE (reference sequence).

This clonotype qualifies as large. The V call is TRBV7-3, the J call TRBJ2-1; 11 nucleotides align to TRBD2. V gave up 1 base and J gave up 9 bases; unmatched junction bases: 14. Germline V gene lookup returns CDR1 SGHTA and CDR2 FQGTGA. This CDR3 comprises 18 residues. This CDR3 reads CASSLRTSGPQGLSEQFF. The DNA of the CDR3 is TGTGCCAGCAGCTTAAGGACTAGCGGGCCTCAGGGTTTGAGTGAGCAGTTCTTC. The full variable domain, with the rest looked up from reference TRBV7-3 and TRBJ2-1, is GAGVSQTPSNKVTEKGKYVELRCDPISGHTALYWYRQSLGQGPEFLIYFQGTGAADDSGLPNDRFFAVRPEGSVSTLKIQRTERGDSAVYLCASSLRTSGPQGLSEQFFGPGTRLTVL.

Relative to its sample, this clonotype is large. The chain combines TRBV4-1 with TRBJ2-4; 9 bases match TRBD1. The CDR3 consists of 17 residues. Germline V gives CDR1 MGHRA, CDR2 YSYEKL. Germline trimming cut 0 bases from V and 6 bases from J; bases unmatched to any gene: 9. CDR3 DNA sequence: TGCGCCAGCAGCCAAGACGCAACAGGGGGCGTTACAAACATTCAGTACTTC. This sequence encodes CASSQDATGGVTNIQYF.

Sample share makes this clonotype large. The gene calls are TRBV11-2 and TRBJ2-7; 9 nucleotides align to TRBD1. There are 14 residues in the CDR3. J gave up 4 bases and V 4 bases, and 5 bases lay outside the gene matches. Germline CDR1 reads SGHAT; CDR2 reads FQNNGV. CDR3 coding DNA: TGTGCCAGCAGCTGGACAGGGGACCTGTACGAGCAGTACTTC. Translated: CASSWTGDLYEQYF. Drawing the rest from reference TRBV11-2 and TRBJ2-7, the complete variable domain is EAGVAQSPRYKIIEKRQSVAFWCNPISGHATLYWYQQILGQGPKLLIQFQNNGVVDDSQLPKDRFSAERLKGVDSTLKIQPAKLEDSAVYLCASSWTGDLYEQYFGPGTRLTVT.